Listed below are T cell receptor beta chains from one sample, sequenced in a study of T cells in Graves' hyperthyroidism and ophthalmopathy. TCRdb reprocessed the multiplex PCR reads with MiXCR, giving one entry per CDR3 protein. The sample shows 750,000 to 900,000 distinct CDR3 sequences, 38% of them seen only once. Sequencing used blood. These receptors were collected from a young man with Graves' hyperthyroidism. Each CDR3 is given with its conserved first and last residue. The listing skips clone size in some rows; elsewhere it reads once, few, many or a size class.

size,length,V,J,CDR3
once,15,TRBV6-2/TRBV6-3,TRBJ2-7,CASSYSTTQGYEQYF
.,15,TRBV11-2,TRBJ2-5,CASSLELSALETQYF
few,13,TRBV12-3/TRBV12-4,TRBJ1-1,CASSTPGNTEAFF
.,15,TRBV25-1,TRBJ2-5,CASSPWTSGQETQYF
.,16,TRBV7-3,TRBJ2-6,CASSLQGSTGANVLTF
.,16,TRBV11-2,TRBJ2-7,CASSGYREAYGYEQYF
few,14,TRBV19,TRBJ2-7,CASSPTTKTYEQYF
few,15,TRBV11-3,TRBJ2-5,CASSLARSGGETQYF
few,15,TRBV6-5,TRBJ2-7,CASSDEAGGAYEQYF
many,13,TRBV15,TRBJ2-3,CATSQGATDTQYF
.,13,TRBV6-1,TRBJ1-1,CASRRELDTEALF
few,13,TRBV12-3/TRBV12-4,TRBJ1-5,CASTGLLNQPQHF
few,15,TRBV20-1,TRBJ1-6,CSAHQGARSSSPLHF
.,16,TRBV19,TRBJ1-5,CASSISPGQGAQPQHF
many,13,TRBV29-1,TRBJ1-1,CSAAGQLNTEAFF
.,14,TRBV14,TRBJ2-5,CASSPGQRVKTQYF
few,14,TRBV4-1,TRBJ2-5,CASSQTPSEETQYF
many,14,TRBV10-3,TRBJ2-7,CAMAPGTGHYEQYF
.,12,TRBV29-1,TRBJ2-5,CSVETTQETQYF
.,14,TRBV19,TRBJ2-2,CASSIWSNTGELFF